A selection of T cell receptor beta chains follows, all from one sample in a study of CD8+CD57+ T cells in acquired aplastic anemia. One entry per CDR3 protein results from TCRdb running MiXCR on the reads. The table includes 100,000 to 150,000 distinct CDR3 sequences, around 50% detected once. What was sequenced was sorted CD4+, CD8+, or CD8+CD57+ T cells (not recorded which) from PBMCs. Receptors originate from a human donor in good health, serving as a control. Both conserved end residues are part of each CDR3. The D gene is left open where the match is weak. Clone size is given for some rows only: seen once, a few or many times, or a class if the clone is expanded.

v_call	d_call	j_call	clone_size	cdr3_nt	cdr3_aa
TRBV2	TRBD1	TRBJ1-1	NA	TGTGCCAGCTACAGGGGTGGGGTGGGGACTGAAGCTTCCTTT	CASYRGGVGTEASF
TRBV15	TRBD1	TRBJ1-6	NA	TGTGCCACCAGCTGGCCGGGACAGGGCCTCAATTCACCCCTCCACTTT	CATSWPGQGLNSPLHF
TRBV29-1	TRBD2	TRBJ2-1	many	TGCAGCGTCGCGACTAGCGGGGGTCCTTCCAATGAGCAGTTCTTC	CSVATSGGPSNEQFF
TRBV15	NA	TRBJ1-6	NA	TGTGCCACCAGCAGGGGATCCTATAATTCACCCCTCCACTTT	CATSRGSYNSPLHF
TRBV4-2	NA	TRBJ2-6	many	TGTGCCAGCAGCCACGGGCAGGGGAGCGCGGCGGGGGCCAACGTCCTGACTTTC	CASSHGQGSAAGANVLTF
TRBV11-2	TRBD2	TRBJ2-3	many	TGTGCCAGCAGCTTTCGGGGGGTGGGCGATACGCAGTATTTT	CASSFRGVGDTQYF
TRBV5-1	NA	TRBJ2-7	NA	TGCGCCAGCAGCTTGGCCGGGTTGGGGTTGGGGCTGTACGAGCAGTACTTC	CASSLAGLGLGLYEQYF
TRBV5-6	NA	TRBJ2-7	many	TGTGCCAGCTGCCTGCCAGGGAAGGTCGAGCAGTACTTC	CASCLPGKVEQYF
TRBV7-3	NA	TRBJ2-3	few	TGTGCCAGCAGCGCTCACTCTACTAGCACAGATACGCAGTATTTT	CASSAHSTSTDTQYF
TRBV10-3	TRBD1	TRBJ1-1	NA	TGTGCCATCACCAGCTTGACAGGGCCTCTGGGAACTGAAGCTTTCTTT	CAITSLTGPLGTEAFF
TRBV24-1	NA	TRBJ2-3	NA	TGTGCCACCAGTGAAAACGTAGATACGCAGTATTTT	CATSENVDTQYF
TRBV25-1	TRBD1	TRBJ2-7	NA	TGTGCCAGCAGCCAAGGGACAGGGGGCCGTGGGTACGAGCAGTACTTC	CASSQGTGGRGYEQYF
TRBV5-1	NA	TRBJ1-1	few	TGCGCCAGCAGCATCGGACAAATTTGGGGCACTGAAGCTTTCTTT	CASSIGQIWGTEAFF
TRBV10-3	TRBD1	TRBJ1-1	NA	TGTGCCATCAGGAGGGACAGTTCTATGAACACTGAAGCTTTCTTT	CAIRRDSSMNTEAFF
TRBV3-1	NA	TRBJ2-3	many	TGTGCCAGCAGCCAAGATAGGGCAGATACGCAGTATTTT	CASSQDRADTQYF
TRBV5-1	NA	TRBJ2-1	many	TGCGCCACCCGTGGGGGGGACAAACATCGCCCTGAGCAGTTCTTC	CATRGGDKHRPEQFF
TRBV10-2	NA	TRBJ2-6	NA	TGCGCCAGCATCGACGGCTACAGGGCTGGGGCCAACGTCCTGACTTTC	CASIDGYRAGANVLTF
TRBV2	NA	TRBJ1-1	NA	TGTGCCAGCAGGGGTCTTGAAGCTTTCTTT	CASRGLEAFF